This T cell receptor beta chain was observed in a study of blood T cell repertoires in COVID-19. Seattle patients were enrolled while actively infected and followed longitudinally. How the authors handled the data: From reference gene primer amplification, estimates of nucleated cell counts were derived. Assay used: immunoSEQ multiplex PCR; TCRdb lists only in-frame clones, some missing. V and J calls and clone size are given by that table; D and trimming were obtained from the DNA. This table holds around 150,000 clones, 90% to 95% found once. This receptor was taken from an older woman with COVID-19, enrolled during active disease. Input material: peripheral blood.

The CDR3 DNA reads TGCGCCAGCAGCTTTGGTACAGGGGGTCAGCCCCAGCATTTT. It specifies CASSFGTGGQPQHF. The rearrangement uses TRBV5-1 and TRBJ1-5; 8 nucleotides line up with TRBD1. The CDR3 is made up of 14 amino acids. Germline CDR1 reads SGHRS; CDR2 reads YFSETQ. V was clipped by 2 bases and J by 6 bases; unmatched bases: 4.